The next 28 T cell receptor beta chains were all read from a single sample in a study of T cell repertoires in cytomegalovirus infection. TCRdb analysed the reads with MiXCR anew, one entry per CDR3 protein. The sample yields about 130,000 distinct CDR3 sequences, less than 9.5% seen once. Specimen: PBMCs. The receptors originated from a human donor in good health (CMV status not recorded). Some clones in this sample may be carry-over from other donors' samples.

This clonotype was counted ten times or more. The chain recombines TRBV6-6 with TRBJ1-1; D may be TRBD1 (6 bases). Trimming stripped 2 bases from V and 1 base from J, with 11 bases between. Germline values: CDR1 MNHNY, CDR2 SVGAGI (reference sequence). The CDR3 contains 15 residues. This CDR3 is CASSYPAGANTEAFF. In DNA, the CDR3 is TGTGCCAGCAGTTACCCGGCAGGGGCGAACACTGAAGCTTTCTTT.

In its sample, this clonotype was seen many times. The CDR3 DNA sequence: TGCAGCTCCTTGAATCCAGATTTCAAGGATGGCTACACCTTC. Its protein product is CSSLNPDFKDGYTF. The J gene is TRBJ1-2, the V gene TRBV29-1; D is ambiguous. V gave up 8 bases and J gave up 6 bases, with 22 bases separating them. The CDR3 is made up of 14 amino acids. Germline V gives CDR1 SQVTM, CDR2 ANQGSEA.

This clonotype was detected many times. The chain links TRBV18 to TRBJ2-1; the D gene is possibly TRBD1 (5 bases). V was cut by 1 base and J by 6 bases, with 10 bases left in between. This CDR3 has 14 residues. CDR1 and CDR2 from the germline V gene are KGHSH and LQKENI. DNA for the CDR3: TGTGCCAGCTCACCACAGGGGCAGGCCAATGAGCAGTTCTTC. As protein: CASSPQGQANEQFF.

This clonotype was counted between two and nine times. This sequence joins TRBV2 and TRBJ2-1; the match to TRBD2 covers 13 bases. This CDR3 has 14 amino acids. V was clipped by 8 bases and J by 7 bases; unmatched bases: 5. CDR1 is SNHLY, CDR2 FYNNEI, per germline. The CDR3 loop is CASQRLAGGNEQFF. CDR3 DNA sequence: TGTGCCAGCCAGCGACTAGCGGGGGGAAATGAGCAGTTCTTC.

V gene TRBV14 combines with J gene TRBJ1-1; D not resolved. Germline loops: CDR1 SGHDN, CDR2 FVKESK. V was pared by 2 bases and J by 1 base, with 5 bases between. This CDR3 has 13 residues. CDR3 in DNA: TGTGCCAGCAGCCAACTCCGGAACACTGAAGCTTTCTTT. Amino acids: CASSQLRNTEAFF.

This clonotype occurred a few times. The CDR3: CATHPRAGGLSYNEQFF. CDR3 DNA: TGTGCCACCCACCCAAGAGCGGGGGGTCTCTCCTACAATGAGCAGTTCTTC. The chain has TRBV11-2 and TRBJ2-1; 9 nucleotides agree with TRBD2. J was trimmed by 0 bases and V by 10 bases; bases with no gene match: 13. Germline CDR1 and CDR2: SGHAT and FQNNGV. CDR3 length equals 17 residues.

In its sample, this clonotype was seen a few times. This CDR3 reads CASSEASTGVYGYTF. For the CDR3, the DNA is TGTGCCAGCAGTGAAGCGAGTACAGGGGTCTATGGCTACACCTTC. The rearrangement links TRBV2 to TRBJ1-2, with 7 bases identical to TRBD1. After removal of 0 bases from V and 4 bases from J, the junction contained 5 bases not matched to a gene. The CDR3 totals 15 residues. Germline V lookup: CDR1 SNHLY, CDR2 FYNNEI.

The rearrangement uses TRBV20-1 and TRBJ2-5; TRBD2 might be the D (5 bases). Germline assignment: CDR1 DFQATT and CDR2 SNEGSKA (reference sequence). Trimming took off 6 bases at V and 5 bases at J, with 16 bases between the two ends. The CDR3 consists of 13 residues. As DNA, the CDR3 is TGCAGTGCCGTCACGGGATTACCGGAGACCCAGTACTTC. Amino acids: CSAVTGLPETQYF.

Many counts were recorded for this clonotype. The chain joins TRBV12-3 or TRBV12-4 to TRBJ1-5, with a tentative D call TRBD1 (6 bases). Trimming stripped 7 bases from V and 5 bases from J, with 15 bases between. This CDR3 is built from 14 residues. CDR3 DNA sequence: TGTGCCAGCAACCGGGCAGGGGTTGATCAGCCCCAGCATTTT. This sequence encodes CASNRAGVDQPQHF.

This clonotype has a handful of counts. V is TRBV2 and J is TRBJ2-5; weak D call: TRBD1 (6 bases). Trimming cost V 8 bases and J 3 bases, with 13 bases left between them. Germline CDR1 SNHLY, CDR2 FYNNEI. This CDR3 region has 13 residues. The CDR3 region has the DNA TGTGCCAGCCGTTGGACAGCTGAAGAGACCCAGTACTTC. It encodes CASRWTAEETQYF.

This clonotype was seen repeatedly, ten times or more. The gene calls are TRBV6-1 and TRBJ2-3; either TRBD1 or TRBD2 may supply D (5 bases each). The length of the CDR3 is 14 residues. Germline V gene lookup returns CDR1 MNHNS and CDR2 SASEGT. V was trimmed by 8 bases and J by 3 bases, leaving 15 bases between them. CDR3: CASRGTLQTDTQYF. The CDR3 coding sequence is TGTGCCAGCCGAGGGACCCTACAAACAGATACGCAGTATTTT.

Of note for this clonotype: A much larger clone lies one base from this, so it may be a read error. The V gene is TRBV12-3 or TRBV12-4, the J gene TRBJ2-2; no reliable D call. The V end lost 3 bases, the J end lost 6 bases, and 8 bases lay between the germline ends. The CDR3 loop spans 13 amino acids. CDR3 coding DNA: TGTGCCAGCAGTTTTTCTTTCTCCGGGGAGCTGTTTTTT. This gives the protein CASSFSFSGELFF.

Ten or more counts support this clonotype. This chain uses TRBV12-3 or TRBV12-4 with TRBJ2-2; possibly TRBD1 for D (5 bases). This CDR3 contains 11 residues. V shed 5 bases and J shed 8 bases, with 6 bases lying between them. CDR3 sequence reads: CASSPGGELFF. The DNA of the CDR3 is TGTGCCAGCAGTCCAGGGGGGGAGCTGTTTTTT.

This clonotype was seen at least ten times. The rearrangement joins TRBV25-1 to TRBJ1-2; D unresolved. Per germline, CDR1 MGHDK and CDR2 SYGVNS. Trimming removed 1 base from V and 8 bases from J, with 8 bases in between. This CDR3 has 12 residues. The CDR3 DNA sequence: TGTGCCAGCAGTGAATTGGGCGAGGGCTACACCTTC. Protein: CASSELGEGYTF.

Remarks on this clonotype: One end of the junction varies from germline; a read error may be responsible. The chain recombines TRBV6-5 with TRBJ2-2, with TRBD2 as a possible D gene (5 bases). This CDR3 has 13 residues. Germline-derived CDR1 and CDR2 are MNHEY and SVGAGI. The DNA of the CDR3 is TGTGACAGCAGTCCGGGGTTTACCGGGGAGCTGTTTTTT. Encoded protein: CDSSPGFTGELFF.

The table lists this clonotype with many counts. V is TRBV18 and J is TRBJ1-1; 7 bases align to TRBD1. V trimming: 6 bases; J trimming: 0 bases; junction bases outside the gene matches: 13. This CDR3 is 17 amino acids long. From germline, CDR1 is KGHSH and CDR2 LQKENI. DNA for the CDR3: TGTGCCAGCTCCCCCGGCCCAGGGGGAGGAATGAACACTGAAGCTTTCTTT. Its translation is CASSPGPGGGMNTEAFF.

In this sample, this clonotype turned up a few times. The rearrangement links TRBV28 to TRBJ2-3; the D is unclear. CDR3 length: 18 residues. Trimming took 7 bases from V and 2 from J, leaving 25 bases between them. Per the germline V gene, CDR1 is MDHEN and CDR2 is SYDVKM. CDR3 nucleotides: TGTGCCAGCACCCCCCCGGGCAGGCCCTGGGGTTACACAGATACGCAGTATTTT. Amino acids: CASTPPGRPWGYTDTQYF.

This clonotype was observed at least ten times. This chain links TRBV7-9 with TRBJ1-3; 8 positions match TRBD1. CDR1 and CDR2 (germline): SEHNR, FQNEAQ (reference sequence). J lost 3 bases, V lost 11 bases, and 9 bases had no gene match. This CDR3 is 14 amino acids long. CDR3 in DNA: TGTGCCGTCCTCCAGGGGGCTGATGGAAACACCATATATTTT. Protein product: CAVLQGADGNTIYF.

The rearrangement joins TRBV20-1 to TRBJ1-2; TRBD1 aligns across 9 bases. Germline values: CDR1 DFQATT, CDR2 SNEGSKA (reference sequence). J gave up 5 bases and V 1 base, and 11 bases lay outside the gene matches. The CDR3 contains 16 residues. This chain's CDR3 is CSARGDRVGGRYGYTF. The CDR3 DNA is TGCAGTGCTAGAGGGGACAGGGTAGGGGGACGTTATGGCTACACCTTC.

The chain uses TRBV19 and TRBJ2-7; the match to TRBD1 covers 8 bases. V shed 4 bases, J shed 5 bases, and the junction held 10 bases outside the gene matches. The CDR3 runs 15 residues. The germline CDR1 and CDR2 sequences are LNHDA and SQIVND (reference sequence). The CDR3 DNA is TGTGCCAGTAGTAGCCCCAGGGGGCTTGGGAACGAGCAGTACTTC. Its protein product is CASSSPRGLGNEQYF.

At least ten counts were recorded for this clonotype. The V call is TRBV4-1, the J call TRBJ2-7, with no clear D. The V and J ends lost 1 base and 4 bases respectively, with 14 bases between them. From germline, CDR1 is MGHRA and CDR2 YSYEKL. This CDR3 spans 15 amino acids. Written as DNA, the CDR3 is TGCGCCAGCAGCCAAGGCTCCGGGTCGCATTACGAGCAGTACTTC. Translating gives CASSQGSGSHYEQYF.

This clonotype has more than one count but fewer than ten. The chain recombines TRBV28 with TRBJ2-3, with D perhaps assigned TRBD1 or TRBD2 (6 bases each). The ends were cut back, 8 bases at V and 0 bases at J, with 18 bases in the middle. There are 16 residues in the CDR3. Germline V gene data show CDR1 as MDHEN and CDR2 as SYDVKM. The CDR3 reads CASLRRGTRSTDTQYF. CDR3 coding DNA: TGTGCCAGCCTCCGGAGGGGGACCCGTAGCACAGATACGCAGTATTTT.

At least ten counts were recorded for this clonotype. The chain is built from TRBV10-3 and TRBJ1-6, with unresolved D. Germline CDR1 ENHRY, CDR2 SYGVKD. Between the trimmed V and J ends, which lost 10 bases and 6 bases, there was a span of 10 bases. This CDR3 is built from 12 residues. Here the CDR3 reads CATRLSNSPLHF. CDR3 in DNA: TGTGCCACACGGCTTTCTAATTCACCCCTCCACTTT.

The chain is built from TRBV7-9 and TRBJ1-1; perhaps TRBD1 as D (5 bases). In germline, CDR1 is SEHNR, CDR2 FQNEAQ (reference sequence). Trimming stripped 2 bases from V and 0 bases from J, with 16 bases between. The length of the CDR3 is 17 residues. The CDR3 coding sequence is TGTGCCAGCAGCTTATGGCCGACGGGGGTTTTGAACACTGAAGCTTTCTTT. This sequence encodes CASSLWPTGVLNTEAFF.

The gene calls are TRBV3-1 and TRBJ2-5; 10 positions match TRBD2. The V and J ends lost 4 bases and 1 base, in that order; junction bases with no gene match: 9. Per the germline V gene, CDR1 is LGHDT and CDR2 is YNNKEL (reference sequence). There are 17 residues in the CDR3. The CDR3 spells CASSRGERGGAQETQYF. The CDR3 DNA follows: TGTGCCAGCAGCCGGGGGGAGCGGGGGGGCGCCCAAGAGACCCAGTACTTC.

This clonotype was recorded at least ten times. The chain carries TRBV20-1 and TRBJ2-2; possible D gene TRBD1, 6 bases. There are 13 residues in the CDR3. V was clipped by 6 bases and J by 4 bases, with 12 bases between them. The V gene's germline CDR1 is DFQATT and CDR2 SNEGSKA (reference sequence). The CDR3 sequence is CSARDISTGELFF. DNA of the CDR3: TGCAGTGCCAGGGACATTTCCACCGGGGAGCTGTTTTTT.

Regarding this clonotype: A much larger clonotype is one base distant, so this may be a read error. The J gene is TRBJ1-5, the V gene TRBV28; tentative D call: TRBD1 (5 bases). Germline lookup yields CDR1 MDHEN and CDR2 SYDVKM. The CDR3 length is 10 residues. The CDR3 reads CPGLGQPQHF. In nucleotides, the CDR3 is TGTCCGGGGCTGGGGCAGCCCCAGCATTTT.

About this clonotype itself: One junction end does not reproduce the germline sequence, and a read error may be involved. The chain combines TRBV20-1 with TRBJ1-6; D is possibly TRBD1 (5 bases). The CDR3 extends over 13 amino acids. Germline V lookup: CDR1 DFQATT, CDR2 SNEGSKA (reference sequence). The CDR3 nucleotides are TGCAGTGCCCCGGGACTAACGAATTCACACCTCCACTTT. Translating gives CSAPGLTNSHLHF.